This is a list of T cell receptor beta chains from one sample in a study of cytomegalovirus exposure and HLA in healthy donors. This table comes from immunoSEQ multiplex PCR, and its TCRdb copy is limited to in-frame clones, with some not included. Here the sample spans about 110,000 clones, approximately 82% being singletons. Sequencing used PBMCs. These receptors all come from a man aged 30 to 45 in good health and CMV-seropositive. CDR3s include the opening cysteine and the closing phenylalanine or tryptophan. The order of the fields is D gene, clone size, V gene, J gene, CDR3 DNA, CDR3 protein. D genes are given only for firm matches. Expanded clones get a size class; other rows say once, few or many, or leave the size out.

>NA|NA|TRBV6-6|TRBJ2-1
TGTGCCAGCAGTAGGACAGAATCATACAATGAGCAGTTCTTC
CASSRTESYNEQFF
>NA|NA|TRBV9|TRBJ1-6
TGTGCCAGCAGTGCCCAGGGGAACGTGAGAAATTCACCCCTCCACTTT
CASSAQGNVRNSPLHF
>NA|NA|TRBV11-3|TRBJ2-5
TGTGCCAGCAGCTCCATGGAGACCCAGTACTTC
CASSSMETQYF
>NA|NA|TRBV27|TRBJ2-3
TGTGCCAGCAGTCCCCTCCCCGCGGGGTTCGAAGATACGCAGTATTTT
CASSPLPAGFEDTQYF
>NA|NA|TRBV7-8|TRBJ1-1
TGTGCCAGCAGCGATTTCGGTGAAGCTTTCTTT
CASSDFGEAFF
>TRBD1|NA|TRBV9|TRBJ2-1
TGTGCCAGCAGCGTAGAGAATAGGGGGCAGGTGTTCTTC
CASSVENRGQVFF
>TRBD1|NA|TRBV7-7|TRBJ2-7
TGTGCCAGCAGCCCGGGGACAGGGTCCTACGAGCAGTACTTC
CASSPGTGSYEQYF
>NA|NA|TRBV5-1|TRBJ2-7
TGCGCCAGCAGCTTTGGGGGGATCTACGAGCAGTACTTC
CASSFGGIYEQYF
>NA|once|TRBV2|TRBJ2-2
TGTGCCAGCATAGAGCGGACTGGGGAGCTGTTTTTT
CASIERTGELFF
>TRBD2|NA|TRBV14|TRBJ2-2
TGTGCCAGCAGCCCGGGGACTAGCGTTGGCGGGGAGCTGTTTTTT
CASSPGTSVGGELFF
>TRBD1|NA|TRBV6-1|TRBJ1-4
TGTGCCAGCAGCTCTACAGGGGGAGCTAATGAAAAACTGTTTTTT
CASSSTGGANEKLFF